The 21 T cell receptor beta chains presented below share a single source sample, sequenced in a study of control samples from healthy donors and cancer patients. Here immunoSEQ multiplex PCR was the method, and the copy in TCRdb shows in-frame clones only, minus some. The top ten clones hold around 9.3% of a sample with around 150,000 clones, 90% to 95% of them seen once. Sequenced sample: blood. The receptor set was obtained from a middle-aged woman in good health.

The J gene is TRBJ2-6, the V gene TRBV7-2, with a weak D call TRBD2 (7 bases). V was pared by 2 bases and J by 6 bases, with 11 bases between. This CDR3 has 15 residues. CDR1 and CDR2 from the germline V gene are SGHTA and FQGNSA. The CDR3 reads CASSLSGGQANVLTF. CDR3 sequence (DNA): TGTGCCAGCAGCTTATCGGGGGGCCAGGCCAACGTCCTGACTTTC.

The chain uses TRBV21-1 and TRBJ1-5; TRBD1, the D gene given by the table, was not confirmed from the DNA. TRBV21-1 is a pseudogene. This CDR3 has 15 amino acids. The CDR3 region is CASSKSTDSNQPQHF. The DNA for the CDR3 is TGTGCCAGCAGCAAAAGTACAGACAGCAATCAGCCCCAGCATTTT.

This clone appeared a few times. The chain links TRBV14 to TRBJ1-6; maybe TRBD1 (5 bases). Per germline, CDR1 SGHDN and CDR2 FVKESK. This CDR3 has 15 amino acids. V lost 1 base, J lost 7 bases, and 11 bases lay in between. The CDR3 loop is CASSQAAGRNSPLHF. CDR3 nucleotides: TGTGCCAGCAGCCAAGCAGCAGGGAGGAATTCACCCCTCCACTTT.

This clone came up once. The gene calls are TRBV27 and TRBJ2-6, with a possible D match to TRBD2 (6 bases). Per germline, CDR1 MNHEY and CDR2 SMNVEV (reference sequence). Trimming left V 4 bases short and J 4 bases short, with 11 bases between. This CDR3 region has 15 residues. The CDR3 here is CASSSWEDGANVLTF. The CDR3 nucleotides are TGTGCCAGCAGTTCTTGGGAGGACGGGGCCAACGTCCTGACTTTC.

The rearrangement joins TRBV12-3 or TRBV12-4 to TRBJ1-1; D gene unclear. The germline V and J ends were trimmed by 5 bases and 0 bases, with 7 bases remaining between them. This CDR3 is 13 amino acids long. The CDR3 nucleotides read TGTGCCAGCAGTGCATTGATGAACACTGAAGCTTTCTTT. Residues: CASSALMNTEAFF.

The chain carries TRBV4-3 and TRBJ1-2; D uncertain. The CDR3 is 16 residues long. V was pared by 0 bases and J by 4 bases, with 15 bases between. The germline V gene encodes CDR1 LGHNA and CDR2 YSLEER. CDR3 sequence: CASSQDWAGELYGYTF. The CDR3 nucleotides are TGCGCCAGCAGCCAAGATTGGGCAGGAGAACTCTATGGCTACACCTTC.

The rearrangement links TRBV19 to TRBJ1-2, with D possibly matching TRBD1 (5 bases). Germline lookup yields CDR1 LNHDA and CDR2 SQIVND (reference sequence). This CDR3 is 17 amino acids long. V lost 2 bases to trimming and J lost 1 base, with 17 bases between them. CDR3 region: CASSISGTRALNYGYTF. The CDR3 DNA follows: TGTGCCAGTAGTATATCCGGGACGAGAGCACTTAACTATGGCTACACCTTC.

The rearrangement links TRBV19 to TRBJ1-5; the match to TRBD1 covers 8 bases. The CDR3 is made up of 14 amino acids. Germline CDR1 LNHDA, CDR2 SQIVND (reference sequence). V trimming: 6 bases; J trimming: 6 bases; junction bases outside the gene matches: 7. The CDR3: CASSQGAGSQPQHF. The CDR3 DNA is TGTGCCAGTAGCCAGGGGGCGGGCAGTCAGCCCCAGCATTTT.

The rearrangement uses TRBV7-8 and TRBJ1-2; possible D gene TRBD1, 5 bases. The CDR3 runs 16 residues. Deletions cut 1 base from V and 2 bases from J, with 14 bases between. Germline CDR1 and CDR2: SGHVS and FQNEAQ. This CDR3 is CASSLDFRGTNYGYTF. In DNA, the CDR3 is TGTGCCAGCAGCTTAGATTTTCGGGGCACAAACTATGGCTACACCTTC.

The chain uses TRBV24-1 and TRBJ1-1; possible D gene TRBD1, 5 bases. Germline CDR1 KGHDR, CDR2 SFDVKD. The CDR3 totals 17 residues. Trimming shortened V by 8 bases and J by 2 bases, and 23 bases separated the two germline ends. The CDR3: CATKYRRGPNTNTEAFF. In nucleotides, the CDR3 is TGTGCCACCAAGTATCGACGGGGCCCGAACACAAACACTGAAGCTTTCTTT.

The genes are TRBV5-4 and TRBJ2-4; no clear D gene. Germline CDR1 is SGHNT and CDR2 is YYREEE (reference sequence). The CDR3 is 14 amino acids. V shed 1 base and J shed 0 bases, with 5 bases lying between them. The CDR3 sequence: CASSLLEAKNIQYF. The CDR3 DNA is TGTGCCAGCAGCTTGCTCGAAGCCAAAAACATTCAGTACTTC.

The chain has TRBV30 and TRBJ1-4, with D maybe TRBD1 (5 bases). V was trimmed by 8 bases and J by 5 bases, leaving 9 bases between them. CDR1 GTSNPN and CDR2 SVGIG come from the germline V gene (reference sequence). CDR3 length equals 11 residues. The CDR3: CAGGLNEKLFF. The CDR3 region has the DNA TGTGCCGGGGGACTGAATGAAAAACTGTTTTTT.

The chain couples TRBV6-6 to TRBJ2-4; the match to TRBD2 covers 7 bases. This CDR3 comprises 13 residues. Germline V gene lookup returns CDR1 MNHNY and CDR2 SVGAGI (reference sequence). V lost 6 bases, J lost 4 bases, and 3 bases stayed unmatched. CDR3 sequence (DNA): TGTGCCAGCAGGCGGGAGCGAAAAAACATTCAGTACTTC. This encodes CASRRERKNIQYF.

CDR3 protein: CASSPNPGGTADTQYF. The CDR3 region has the DNA TGTGCCAGCAGCCCGAACCCAGGGGGTACGGCAGATACGCAGTATTTT. V and J are TRBV5-5 and TRBJ2-3; 7 nucleotides align to TRBD1. The V gene end was trimmed by 4 bases and the J gene end by 4 bases; junction bases not matched to a gene: 12. This CDR3 contains 16 residues. Germline-derived CDR1 and CDR2 are SGHKS and YYEKEE (reference sequence).

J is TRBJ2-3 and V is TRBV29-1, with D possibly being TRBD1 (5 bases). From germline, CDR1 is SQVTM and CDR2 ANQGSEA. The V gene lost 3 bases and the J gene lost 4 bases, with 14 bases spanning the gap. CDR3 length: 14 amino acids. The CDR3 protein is CSVDGVGVADTQYF. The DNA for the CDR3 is TGCAGCGTTGACGGTGTAGGGGTGGCAGATACGCAGTATTTT.

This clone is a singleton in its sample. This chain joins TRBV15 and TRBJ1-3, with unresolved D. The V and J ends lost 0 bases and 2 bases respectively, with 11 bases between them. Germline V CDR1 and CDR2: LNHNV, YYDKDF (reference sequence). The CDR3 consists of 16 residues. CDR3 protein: CATSRERTATGNTIYF. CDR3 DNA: TGTGCCACCAGCAGAGAGAGGACGGCGACTGGAAACACCATATATTTT.

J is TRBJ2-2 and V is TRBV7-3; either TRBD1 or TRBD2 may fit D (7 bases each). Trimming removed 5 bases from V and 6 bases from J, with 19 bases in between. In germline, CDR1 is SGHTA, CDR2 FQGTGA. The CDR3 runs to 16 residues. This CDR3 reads CASSPRGGQQAGELFF. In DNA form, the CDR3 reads TGTGCCAGCAGCCCCAGGGGGGGACAGCAGGCCGGGGAGCTGTTTTTT.

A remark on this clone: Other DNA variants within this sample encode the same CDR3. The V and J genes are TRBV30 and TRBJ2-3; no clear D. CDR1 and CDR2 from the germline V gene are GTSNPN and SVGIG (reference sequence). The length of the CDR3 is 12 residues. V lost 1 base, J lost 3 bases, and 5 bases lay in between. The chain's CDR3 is CAWSGGTDTQYF. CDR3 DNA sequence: TGTGCCTGGAGTGGCGGTACAGATACGCAGTATTTT.

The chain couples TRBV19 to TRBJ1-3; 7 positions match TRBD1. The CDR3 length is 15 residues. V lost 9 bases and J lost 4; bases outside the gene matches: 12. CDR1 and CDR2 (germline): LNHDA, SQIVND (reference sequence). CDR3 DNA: TGTGCCAGCGGACCACCGGAGACAGGGGGAAACACCATATATTTT. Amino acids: CASGPPETGGNTIYF.

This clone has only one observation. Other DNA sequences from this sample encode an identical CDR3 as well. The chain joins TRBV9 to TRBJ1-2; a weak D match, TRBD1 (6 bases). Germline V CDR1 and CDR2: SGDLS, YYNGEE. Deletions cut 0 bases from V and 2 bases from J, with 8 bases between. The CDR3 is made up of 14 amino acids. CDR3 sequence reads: CASSVGGGNYGYTF. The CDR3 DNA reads TGTGCCAGCAGCGTAGGCGGGGGCAACTATGGCTACACCTTC. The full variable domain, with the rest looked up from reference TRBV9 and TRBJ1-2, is DSGVTQTPKHLITATGQRVTLRCSPRSGDLSVYWYQQSLDQGLQFLIQYYNGEERAKGNILERFSAQQFPDLHSELNLSSLELGDSALYFCASSVGGGNYGYTFGSGTRLTVV.

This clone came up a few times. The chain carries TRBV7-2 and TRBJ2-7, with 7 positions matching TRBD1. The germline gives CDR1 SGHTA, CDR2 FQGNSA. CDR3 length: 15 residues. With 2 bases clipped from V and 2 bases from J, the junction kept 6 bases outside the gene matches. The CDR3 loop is CASSLSTGTAYEQYF. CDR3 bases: TGTGCCAGCAGCTTATCGACAGGGACGGCCTACGAGCAGTACTTC. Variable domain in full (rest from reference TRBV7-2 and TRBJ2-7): GAGVSQSPSNKVTEKGKDVELRCDPISGHTALYWYRQSLGQGLEFLIYFQGNSAPDKSGLPSDRFSAERTGGSVSTLTIQRTQQEDSAVYLCASSLSTGTAYEQYFGPGTRLTVT.